These T cell receptor beta chains were read from a single sample in a study of PD-1 blockade in classical Hodgkin lymphoma. Profiling relied on immunoSEQ multiplex PCR, and the TCRdb table lists in-frame clones only, not all of them. This table has some 24,000 clones, 65% to 80% appearing once. This sample comprised peripheral blood mononuclear cells (PBMCs), obtained before the fourth cycle of nivolumab. Receptors originate from a human donor with classical Hodgkin lymphoma. The CDR3 runs from the conserved cysteine through the conserved F or W. A D gene is named only where the DNA matches it firmly. Where a row states a size, it is once, few, many or the class of an expanded clone; other rows omit it.

D,size,V,J,DNA,CDR3
.,.,TRBV4-3,TRBJ2-7,TGCGCCAGCAGCCAAGATAGGGCAGGCGGCAGGGCCGAGCAGTACTTC,CASSQDRAGGRAEQYF
.,few,TRBV5-1,TRBJ1-1,TGCGCCAGCAGCTTGGACTGGGTTAACACTGAAGCTTTCTTT,CASSLDWVNTEAFF
TRBD1,once,TRBV11-2,TRBJ1-2,TGTGCCAGCAGTCTAACAGGGGAAACTAACTATGGCTACACCTTC,CASSLTGETNYGYTF
.,.,TRBV7-9,TRBJ1-1,TGTGCCAGCAGCTTAGGGGGAGTGGAAGCTTTCTTT,CASSLGGVEAFF
TRBD1,.,TRBV28,TRBJ2-4,TGTGCCAGCAGTAGACAGGGGGTAGCCAAAAACATTCAGTACTTC,CASSRQGVAKNIQYF
.,.,TRBV10-3,TRBJ2-3,TGTGCCATCAGTGAAGGGCCCTCGGGAACAGATACGCAGTATTTT,CAISEGPSGTDTQYF
.,.,TRBV6-4,TRBJ2-3,TGTGCCAGCAGTGAGAGGGCTAGCACAGATACGCAGTATTTT,CASSERASTDTQYF
.,.,TRBV28,TRBJ1-2,TGTGCCAGCAGTCCCCCAACCTCAAACTATGGCTACACCTTC,CASSPPTSNYGYTF
TRBD1,.,TRBV5-4,TRBJ2-1,TGTGCCAGCAGCACAAACAGGGGTATATACAATGAGCAGTTCTTC,CASSTNRGIYNEQFF
.,.,TRBV28,TRBJ2-3,TGTGCCAGCAGTTTACGCAGCACAGATACGCAGTATTTT,CASSLRSTDTQYF
.,.,TRBV18,TRBJ1-1,TGTGCCAGCTCACCAAACGGGTACCGGACTGAAGCTTTCTTT,CASSPNGYRTEAFF
.,once,TRBV7-2,TRBJ2-5,TGTGCCAGCAGCGTACAAATGTCAGAGACCCAGTACTTC,CASSVQMSETQYF
.,.,TRBV5-4,TRBJ2-1,TGTGCCAGCAGCACCGCCCCAACCGAGGAAGATGAGCAGTTCTTC,CASSTAPTEEDEQFF
.,.,TRBV7-9,TRBJ1-2,TGTGCCAGCAGCTTAGAGGGATTTCAGCACCCTAAGAACTATGGCTACACCTTC,CASSLEGFQHPKNYGYTF
.,.,TRBV6-1,TRBJ1-5,TGTGCCAGCAGTCTCCAGCAAAATAGCAATCAGCCCCAGCATTTT,CASSLQQNSNQPQHF
.,.,TRBV6-5,TRBJ1-1,TGTGCCAGCAGTTTCATGGGCGGGAACACTGAAGCTTTCTTT,CASSFMGGNTEAFF
.,.,TRBV5-6,TRBJ1-6,TGTGCCAGCAGCTTGCAGGGTTGGAAGAATTCACCCCTCCACTTT,CASSLQGWKNSPLHF
.,.,TRBV6-5,TRBJ1-2,TGTGCCAGCAGTTACCAGGGCTTTGGCTACACCTTC,CASSYQGFGYTF
.,.,TRBV5-4,TRBJ2-3,TGTGCCAGCAGCTTAGTAGCCTTTAGGACCCCGAGGGACACAGATACGCAGTATTTT,CASSLVAFRTPRDTDTQYF
.,.,TRBV19,TRBJ2-2,TGTGCCAGTAGGGAGGGCAGGAACACCGGGGAGCTGTTTTTT,CASREGRNTGELFF
.,.,TRBV7-2,TRBJ2-7,TGTGCCAGCAGCTTCTGGGCGCACCACGAGCAGTACTTC,CASSFWAHHEQYF
.,.,TRBV5-4,TRBJ1-4,TGTGCCAGCAGCCCCAGGCTGGGCCACGAAAAACTGTTTTTT,CASSPRLGHEKLFF
TRBD1,few,TRBV6-5,TRBJ1-1,TGTGCCAGCAGTTACTCTGACAGGGTGGACACTGAAGCTTTCTTT,CASSYSDRVDTEAFF
.,.,TRBV27,TRBJ1-2,TGTGCCAGCAGTTCCATCGGTAGTAATAATGGCTACACCTTC,CASSSIGSNNGYTF
.,.,TRBV5-1,TRBJ2-3,TGCGCCAGCAGCCCGGAGGTCACAGATACGCAGTATTTT,CASSPEVTDTQYF
TRBD2,once,TRBV28,TRBJ2-1,TGTGCCAGCACAATACCGGGACTATCGGGGGGCAATGAGCAGTTCTTC,CASTIPGLSGGNEQFF
TRBD1,once,TRBV7-2,TRBJ1-2,TGTGCCAGCAGAAGACATGCAGGGGGCTCAGGATATGGCTACACCTTC,CASRRHAGGSGYGYTF
.,.,TRBV19,TRBJ2-2,TGTGCCAGTAGCGAAACTACAGGGTTTACCGGGGAGCTGTTTTTT,CASSETTGFTGELFF
.,.,TRBV4-1,TRBJ1-1,TGCGCCAGCAGCCACCCCTCTCGGGGCTGGAACACTGAAGCTTTCTTT,CASSHPSRGWNTEAFF
.,.,TRBV5-1,TRBJ1-2,TGCGCCAGCAGCCCAGCGGGCGAGGGGCGGAAGCAAGGCTACACCTTC,CASSPAGEGRKQGYTF